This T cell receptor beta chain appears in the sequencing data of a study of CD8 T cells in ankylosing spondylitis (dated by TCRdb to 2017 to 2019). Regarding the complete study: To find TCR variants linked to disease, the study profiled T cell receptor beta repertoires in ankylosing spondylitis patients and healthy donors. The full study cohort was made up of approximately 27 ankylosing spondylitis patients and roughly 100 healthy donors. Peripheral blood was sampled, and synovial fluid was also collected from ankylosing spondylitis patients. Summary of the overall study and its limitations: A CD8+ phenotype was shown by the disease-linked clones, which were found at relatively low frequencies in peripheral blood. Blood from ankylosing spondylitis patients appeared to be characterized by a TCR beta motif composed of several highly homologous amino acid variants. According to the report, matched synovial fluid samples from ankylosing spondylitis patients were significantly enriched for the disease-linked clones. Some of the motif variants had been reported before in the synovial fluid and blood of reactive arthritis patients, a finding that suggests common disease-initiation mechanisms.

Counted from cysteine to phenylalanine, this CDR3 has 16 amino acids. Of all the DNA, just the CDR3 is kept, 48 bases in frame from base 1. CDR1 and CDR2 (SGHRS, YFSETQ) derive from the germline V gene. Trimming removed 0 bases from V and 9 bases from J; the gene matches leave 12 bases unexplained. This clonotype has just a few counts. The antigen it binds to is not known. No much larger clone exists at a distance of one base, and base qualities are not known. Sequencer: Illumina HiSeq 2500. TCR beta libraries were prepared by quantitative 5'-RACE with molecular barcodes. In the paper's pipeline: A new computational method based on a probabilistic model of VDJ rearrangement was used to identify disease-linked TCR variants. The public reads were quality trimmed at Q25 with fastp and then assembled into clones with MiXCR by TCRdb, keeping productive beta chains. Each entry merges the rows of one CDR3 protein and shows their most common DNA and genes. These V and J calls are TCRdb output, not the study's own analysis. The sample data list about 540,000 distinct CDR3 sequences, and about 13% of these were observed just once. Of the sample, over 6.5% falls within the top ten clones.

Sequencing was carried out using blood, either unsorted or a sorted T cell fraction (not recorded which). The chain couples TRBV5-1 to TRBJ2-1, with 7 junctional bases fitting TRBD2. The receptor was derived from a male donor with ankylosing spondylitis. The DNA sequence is TGCGCCAGCAGCTTGGGATGGGGCGCCGGGGGGAGTGAGCAGTTCTTC. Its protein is CASSLGWGAGGSEQFF. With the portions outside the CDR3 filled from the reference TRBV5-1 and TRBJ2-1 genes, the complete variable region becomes KAGVTQTPRYLIKTRGQQVTLSCSPISGHRSVSWYQQTPGQGLQFLFEYFSETQRNKGNFPGRFSGRQFSNSRSEMNVSTLELGDSALYLCASSLGWGAGGSEQFFGPGTRLTVL.